This TCR beta chain was documented in a study of CD8 T cells in Susac syndrome. With random hexamers, reverse transcription was performed on about 0.5 to 1 ug of RNA. Amplification of TCR beta CDR3 across 54 Vbeta and 13 Jbeta was performed with immunoSEQ multiplex PCR. TCRdb independently ran MiXCR on the immunoSEQ multiplex PCR reads; one entry per CDR3 protein. The table includes about 85,000 distinct CDR3 sequences, roughly 94% detected once. The CDR3 length is 17 residues. V lost 1 base to trimming and J lost 0 bases, with 14 bases between them. The V gene's germline CDR1 is SGHDT and CDR2 YYEEEE. TEMRA cells were FACS-enriched, and CD8+ and CD4+ T cells were isolated negatively.

This TCR came from a human donor in good health. The sample was CD8+ T cells from PBMCs. The chain recombines TRBV5-6 with TRBJ1-5; D perhaps matches TRBD1 (6 bases). CDR3: CASSLHPAGDSNQPQHF. Written as DNA, the CDR3 is TGTGCCAGCAGCTTGCATCCGGCAGGGGATAGCAATCAGCCCCAGCATTTT.